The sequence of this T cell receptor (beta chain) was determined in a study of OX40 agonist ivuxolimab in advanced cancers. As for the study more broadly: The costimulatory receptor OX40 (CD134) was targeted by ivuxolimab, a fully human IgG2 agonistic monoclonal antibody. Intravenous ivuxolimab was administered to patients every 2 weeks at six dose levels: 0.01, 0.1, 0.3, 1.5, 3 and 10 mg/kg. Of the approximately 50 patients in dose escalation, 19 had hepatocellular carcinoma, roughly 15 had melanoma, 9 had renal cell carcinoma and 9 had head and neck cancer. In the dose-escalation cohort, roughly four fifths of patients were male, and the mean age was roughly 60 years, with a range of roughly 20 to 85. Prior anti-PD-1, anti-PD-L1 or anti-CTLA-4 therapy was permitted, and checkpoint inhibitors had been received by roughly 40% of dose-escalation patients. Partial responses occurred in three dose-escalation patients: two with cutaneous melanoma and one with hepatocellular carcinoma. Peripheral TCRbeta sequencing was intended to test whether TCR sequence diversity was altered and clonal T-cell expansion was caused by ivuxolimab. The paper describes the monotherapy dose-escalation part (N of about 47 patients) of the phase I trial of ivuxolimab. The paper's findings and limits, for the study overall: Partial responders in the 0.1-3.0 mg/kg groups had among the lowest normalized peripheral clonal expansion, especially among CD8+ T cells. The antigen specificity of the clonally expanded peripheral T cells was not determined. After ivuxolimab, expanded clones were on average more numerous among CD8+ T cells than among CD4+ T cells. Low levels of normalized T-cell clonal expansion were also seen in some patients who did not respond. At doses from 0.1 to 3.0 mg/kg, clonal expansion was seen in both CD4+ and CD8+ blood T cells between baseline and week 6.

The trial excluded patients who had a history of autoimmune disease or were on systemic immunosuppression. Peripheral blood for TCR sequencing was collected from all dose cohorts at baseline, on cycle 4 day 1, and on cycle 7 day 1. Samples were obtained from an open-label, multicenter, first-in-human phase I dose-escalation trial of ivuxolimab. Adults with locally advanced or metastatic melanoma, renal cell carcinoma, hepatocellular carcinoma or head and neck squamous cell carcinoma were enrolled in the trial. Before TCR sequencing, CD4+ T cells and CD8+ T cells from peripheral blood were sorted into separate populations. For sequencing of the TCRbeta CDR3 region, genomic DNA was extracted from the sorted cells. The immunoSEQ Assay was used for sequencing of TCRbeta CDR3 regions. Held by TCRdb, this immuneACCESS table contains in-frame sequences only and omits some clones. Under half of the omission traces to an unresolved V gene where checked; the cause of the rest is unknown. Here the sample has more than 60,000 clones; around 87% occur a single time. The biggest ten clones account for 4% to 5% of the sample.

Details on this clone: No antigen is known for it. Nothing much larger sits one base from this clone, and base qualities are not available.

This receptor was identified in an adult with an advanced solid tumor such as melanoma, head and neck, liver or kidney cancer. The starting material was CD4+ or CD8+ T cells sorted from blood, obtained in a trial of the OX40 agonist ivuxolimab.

The DNA reads as follows: TGTGCCAGCTCACCCCAGCCGAACACTGAAGCTTTCTTT. Translated, it reads CASSPQPNTEAFF. The rearrangement joined TRBV18 to TRBJ1-1; the D segment cannot be called with confidence. The CDR3 spans 13 residues, from the cysteine through the phenylalanine. The DNA shown is the 39-base CDR3, in frame from base 1. Sequences KGHSH (CDR1) and LQKENI (CDR2) are obtained from the germline V gene. Trimming costs V 3 bases and J 1 base, and their ends lie 6 bases apart. With all but the CDR3 taken from the reference TRBV18 and TRBJ1-1 genes, the full variable domain is: NAGVMQNPRHLVRRRGQEARLRCSPMKGHSHVYWYRQLPEEGLKFMVYLQKENIIDESGMPKERFSAEFPKEGPSILRIQQVVRGDSAAYFCASSPQPNTEAFFGQGTRLTVV.